The rows below give T cell receptor beta chains drawn from one sample of a study of beta chain features in type 1 diabetes. Only in-frame clones appear in the TCRdb table, and some are missing; sequencing was by immunoSEQ multiplex PCR. Counted here are some 350,000 clones, approximately 13% occurring once; the ten biggest clones make up 0.015%. Material for sequencing was naive CD4+ T cells from blood. Receptors were obtained from a woman aged 18-30 years with type 1 diabetes. The CDR3 runs from the conserved cysteine through the conserved F or W. The order of the fields is clone size, CDR3 length, D gene, J gene, V gene, CDR3 protein, CDR3 DNA. The D gene is left open where the match is weak. Clone size is not always given. Where it is, it says once, few, many or a class for expanded clones.

few	16	TRBD1	TRBJ1-2	TRBV5-1	CASSPSGQGPEGGYTF	TGCGCCAGCTCCCCCTCGGGACAGGGGCCCGAGGGTGGCTACACCTTC
NA	14	NA	TRBJ2-7	TRBV5-1	CASSLRGRDYEQYF	TGCGCCAGCAGCTTAAGAGGCAGGGACTACGAGCAGTACTTC
NA	14	NA	TRBJ1-2	TRBV4-1	CASSSSAGDYGYTF	TGCGCCAGCAGCTCCTCGGCAGGTGACTATGGCTACACCTTC
NA	15	TRBD1	TRBJ2-7	TRBV5-1	CASSLWTGGTYEQYF	TGCGCCAGCAGCCTATGGACAGGGGGCACCTACGAGCAGTACTTC
few	15	TRBD1	TRBJ1-2	TRBV30	CAWSETGALNYGYTF	TGTGCCTGGAGTGAGACAGGGGCGCTTAACTATGGCTACACCTTC
few	14	NA	TRBJ1-1	TRBV11-2	CASQLGRGPEGAFF	TGTGCCAGCCAGTTGGGCAGGGGCCCCGAAGGAGCTTTCTTT
NA	14	NA	TRBJ2-3	TRBV7-9	CASATTPVTDTQYF	TGTGCCAGCGCCACTACGCCGGTCACAGATACGCAGTATTTT
NA	14	NA	TRBJ2-5	TRBV7-2	CASSPTSNQETQYF	TGTGCCAGCAGCCCAACTAGCAACCAAGAGACCCAGTACTTC
few	15	TRBD2	TRBJ2-5	TRBV2	CASSGLAGEGETQYF	TGTGCCAGCAGCGGACTAGCGGGAGAGGGAGAGACCCAGTACTTC
NA	16	TRBD1	TRBJ1-1	TRBV18	CASSPGTGRTGAEAFF	TGTGCCAGCTCACCAGGGACAGGGAGGACGGGTGCTGAAGCTTTCTTT
few	14	NA	TRBJ2-7	TRBV7-9	CASSLPGLQDEQYF	TGTGCCAGCAGCCTACCGGGACTCCAGGACGAGCAGTACTTC
few	15	TRBD2	TRBJ2-1	TRBV2	CASREELAGGFEQFF	TGTGCCAGCAGGGAGGAGCTAGCGGGAGGTTTTGAGCAGTTCTTC
NA	13	TRBD1	TRBJ2-1	TRBV7-3	CASSLRGQREQFF	TGTGCCAGCAGCTTAAGGGGACAGAGGGAGCAGTTCTTC
few	13	NA	TRBJ2-7	TRBV28	CATGEETSYEQYF	TGTGCCACCGGGGAGGAGACCTCGTACGAGCAGTACTTC
NA	14	TRBD2	TRBJ2-1	TRBV30	CAWILAGGQNEQFF	TGTGCCTGGATACTAGCGGGAGGGCAGAATGAGCAGTTCTTC
few	14	NA	TRBJ2-1	TRBV27	CASRGLSSYNEQFF	TGTGCCAGCAGGGGCCTAAGCTCCTACAATGAGCAGTTCTTC
NA	16	NA	TRBJ2-1	TRBV9	CASSVASLDLYNEQFF	TGTGCCAGCAGCGTAGCTTCCCTAGATCTATACAATGAGCAGTTCTTC